The source of this T cell receptor (beta chain) is a study of cytomegalovirus exposure and HLA in healthy donors (dated by TCRdb to 2015 to 2018). Concerning the study at large: According to an earlier analysis of a few hundred of the donors, 150 million to 200 million T cells yielded some 110 million unique TCR beta sequences and 276 Gb of sequence data. An early release covering roughly 600 HLA-typed donors comprised about 320 gigabases of sequencing data and around 80 million unique TCR sequences. Among the roughly 390 genotyped donors, around 79% belonged to the genetic ancestry cluster associated with self-reported Caucasian donors. The aim of the study was to test whether cataloging public T cell receptors could identify signatures of past pathogen exposure. The study used immunosequencing to profile the T cell repertoires of some 600 subjects and linked those repertoires to cytomegalovirus serostatus. A separate validation cohort of 100 to 150 different subjects was used in addition to the roughly 670-subject first cohort. High-throughput TCR immunosequencing, statistical association of individual TCRs with disease status, and machine learning were combined to predict cytomegalovirus infection status. To study patterns of TCR occurrence, a later analysis re-analyzed previously published TCR beta repertoires from 666 donors and added high-resolution HLA genotyping. In the later analysis, no new phenotypic data were used to find candidate immune exposures; instead, reliance was placed on TCR beta sequences and their occurrence across donors. An earlier analysis of 587 of the donors used high-throughput TCR beta sequencing to judge whether each TCR beta V gene segment behaved as functional or pseudogenic. Donor age, sex, ethnicity and CMV serostatus were compiled together with the repertoire data. A later genetic analysis used genome-wide SNP genotypes for about 65% of the roughly 670 donors, treating that subset as a discovery cohort. Every discovery cohort repertoire had been produced on one sequencing platform. HLA typing covered class I and class II loci at four-digit resolution. The number of donors typed differed by locus, with roughly 629-640 for A, B, C, DRB1 and DQB1, about 500 for DQA1, about 610 for DPA1, and 400 to 490 for DPB1. Four to six DR-DQ haplotypes were handled as single units for association and clustering, since linkage in the cohort was strong. Among around 400 genotyped donors of the cohort, an average of about 240,000 unique TCR beta nucleotide sequences was sequenced per donor, of which 15% to 20% were non-productive. The full study reports these points: A group of highly shared sequence variants was considered likely to be a technical artifact of the sequencing pipeline. The earlier analysis of almost 600 of the donors excluded approximately 17 rarely observed V segments, including chromosome 9 orphons, because counts were too low. Sequencing depth was assumed to be roughly uniform across donors in the presence/absence analyses, though that assumption may not hold. The classifier was reported to diagnose cytomegalovirus status with high specificity and sensitivity in both the original cohort and the validation cohort. According to a later analysis, most CMV-associated TCR beta chains appeared to be HLA-restricted, and the HLA associations seemed to be driven largely by CMV exposure. In a later analysis, TCR association rates were found to vary across HLA loci, with the most associated TCRs seen for DRB1 alleles and the fewest for HLA-C alleles. In vitro tests confirmed that a few of the cytomegalovirus-associated TCR beta chains recognize cytomegalovirus antigens. Compared with equally common non-associated chains, HLA-associated TCR beta chains in a later analysis were more clonally expanded and had lower generation probabilities. It was suggested by the authors that the approach could potentially be generalized to other disease states and immunological phenotypes. Compared with the approximately 710-donor mean, donors in an Asian-associated ancestry cluster had fewer N-insertions in productive TCRs, according to a later genetic analysis. Several of the top co-occurrence clusters appeared to be linked to parvovirus B19, influenza, CMV and Epstein-Barr virus, according to a later analysis. In this cohort, only TCR beta chains were sequenced, and detectable features were limited by the absence of alpha or paired-chain data. In an earlier analysis of approximately 600 of the donors, most TCR beta V segments were observed in productive rearrangements about 87% or about 30% of the time, broadly matching IMGT annotations. While some public TCRs were present in many individuals, most TCR sequences turned up only very rarely across donors. When HLA alleles, especially DR and DQ, strongly co-occurred, TCR associations were difficult to assign to individual alleles. The 87-base-pair reads could not distinguish some IMGT-functional V segments, including TRBV6-2 and TRBV6-3, so those segments were excluded. A later analysis associated about 17,000 TCR beta sequences with specific HLA alleles at a false discovery rate of 0.05. An association between a missense DCLRE1C variant and V-gene and J-gene trimming of TCR beta chains was found in a later genetic analysis and replicated in an independent cohort. HLA typing was unavailable for some donors at each locus, so association tests used only the typed subset. A further reported finding was that TCR beta sequences accurately predicted the HLA-A and HLA-B alleles for most subjects in the first cohort. The study listed 150 to 200 TCR beta chains as associated with cytomegalovirus. CMV serostatus was the only immune exposure information available for the cohort. Linkage disequilibrium might explain the correlated functional status among segregating V segments, but an unknown experimental factor could not be ruled out.

Libraries were made using the immunoSEQ multiplex PCR assay. For the multiplex PCR, a mixture combining 60 forward primers for TCR Vbeta segments and 13 reverse primers for TCR Jbeta segments was used. The CDR3 region of rearranged TCR beta genes was amplified from genomic DNA with a multiplex PCR assay. On the Illumina HiSeq System, the amplified TCR beta libraries were sequenced as 87-base-pair reads. The authors' pipeline ran thus. Across the 670 or so repertoires, a later analysis counted roughly 84 million unique TCR beta chains, 9.5 million to 12 million of which were shared by at least two donors. Raw reads were error-corrected and collapsed into unique sequences by a nearest-neighbor algorithm in which closely related sequences were merged to remove PCR and sequencing errors. V, D and J gene segments were assigned by aligning CDR3 sequences to IMGT reference sequences. For a sequence to be retained, a match of at least six nucleotides to both a V gene segment and a J gene segment was required. Rearrangements were classified as productive when the CDR3 lacked stop codons and remained in frame with V and J, and all other rearrangements were classified as non-productive. Following IMGT convention, CDR3 was defined as the stretch from the second conserved V-encoded cysteine up to the conserved J-encoded phenylalanine. The earlier analysis of roughly 590 of the donors excluded any sequence lacking an unambiguous match to a single V gene segment. In an earlier analysis of 587 of the donors, a V segment was called functional when productive rearrangements were above 56.7%, and segregating when the standard deviation between donors exceeded 5%. A statistical classification framework was developed to diagnose cytomegalovirus status using the catalog of TCR beta chain sequences. A later analysis assigned V and J genes by comparing TCR nucleotide sequences with IMGT/GENE-DB human TR gene sequences. The TCRdist pipeline was used in a later analysis to assign CDR3 sequences and most-parsimonious VDJ recombination scenarios. A later analysis defined each TCR beta chain by its CDR3 amino acid sequence plus V-gene family, and excluded reads lacking a unique V-gene family. In a later analysis, around 650 highly shared, low-generation-probability nucleotide sequences were removed to address suspected cross-contamination and a sequencing artifact. A later analysis calculated a clonal expansion index for each public chain from normalized within-repertoire ranks of inferred template counts. Generation probabilities in a later analysis came from a VDJ recombination model fitted to out-of-frame rearrangements, and those results were checked against IGoR. Hypergeometric tests were used in a later analysis to score TCR-TCR, TCR-HLA and TCR-CMV co-occurrence, with a repertoire-size bias correction applied to the TCR pairs. A later analysis estimated false discovery rates by permuting HLA or CMV assignments 20 times. In a later analysis, co-occurring TCRs were grouped with DBSCAN, and TCRdist sequence similarity was added when clustering was performed within HLA-allele-positive subsets. Repertoires with fewer than 30,000 or more than 120,000 public chains, plus five repertoires with anomalous nucleotide sharing, were excluded from co-occurrence clustering. Here the immuneACCESS table is served through TCRdb, limited to in-frame sequences with V and J called. Missing clones are a known gap in these copies; in checked studies unresolved V genes cover under half, and the rest lacks a known reason. The DNA gave D and trimming, while V, J and clone size come from that table. The sample table records 160,000 or so clones; about 80% of these occur just once. The ten largest account for about 2% of the sample.

V is cut back by 3 bases and J by 6 bases, with 13 bases in the junction unmatched. CDR1 and CDR2 were assigned from the germline V gene (reference sequence) as GTSNPN and SVGIG. The CDR3 starts with the cysteine, ends with the phenylalanine, and has 16 residues. Only CDR3 DNA is held: 48 bases, read in frame from base 1. The cohort was made up of roughly 670 healthy bone marrow donors. All cohort members were sampled while nominally healthy, although unrecorded immune exposures were likely present. The donor was CMV seronegative and belonged to the group of approximately 320 seronegative cohort members. A peripheral blood sample was collected from each donor, and TCR beta sequencing was performed on peripheral blood mononuclear cells. The Qiagen DNeasy Blood Extraction Kit was used to extract genomic DNA from the blood cell samples. This clone has only a few counts. No cognate antigen has been identified for it. Base quality data are lacking; no much larger clone is found one base away.

Sequencing used PBMCs. This clonotype was obtained from a man in his forties in good health and CMV-seronegative. This receptor chain uses TRBV30 and TRBJ1-5, with 8 middle bases fitting TRBD1. The CDR3 in this case is CAWSRGLAGGRQPQHF. The nucleotide sequence reads as follows: TGTGCCTGGAGCAGGGGGCTTGCAGGGGGGCGTCAGCCCCAGCATTTT.